The subject of this entry is one TCR beta chain. Its target is not known. Germline V CDR1 and CDR2: SGHRS, YFSETQ. This CDR3 contains 20 residues. V lost 0 bases and J lost 2; bases outside the gene matches: 15. A J-beta primer mix and a sample-barcoded 5' primer were used in a second PCR of about 7 to 12 cycles. TCRdb reprocessed the 5' RACE reads with MiXCR, giving one entry per CDR3 protein. The data hold hundreds of thousands of distinct CDR3 sequences, with roughly three fifths observed a single time. These data come from a study of blood T cells in healthy people across ages. General study points: Versus aged donors, long-lived donors had higher diversity and more naive CD4+ cells.

Every donor gave approximately 10 milliliters of peripheral blood. This receptor was identified in a man aged 40-55 years in good health. V is TRBV5-1 and J is TRBJ2-3; 10 nucleotides match TRBD2. Sequenced: blood. The CDR3 nucleotides are TGCGCCAGCAGCTTGGCTCGTCCGGCGCTAGCGGGGGCCGCCACAGATACGCAGTATTTT. The encoded protein is CASSLARPALAGAATDTQYF.